Each of the 25 T cell receptor beta chains below was sequenced from the same sample in a study of sequential checkpoint blockade in melanoma. Sequenced by immunoSEQ multiplex PCR; TCRdb stores in-frame clones only, minus some. The table has some 6,200 clones, 25% to 30% seen once; the top ten hold roughly 8.1%. Treatment defined: randomized to nivolumab then ipilimumab (arm A) or the reverse (arm B). Sequences were derived from tumor tissue (inferred from file names), sampled from a patient given nivolumab and ipilimumab in sequence. Receptors originate from a human donor with melanoma.

CDR3 nucleotide sequence: TGCGCCAGCGAAAGGAACAGGGGTGAGGGGTCTGGGGCCAACGTCCTGACTTTC. This sequence encodes CASERNRGEGSGANVLTF. The chain carries TRBV5-1 and TRBJ2-6; TRBD1 agrees at 7 bases. Germline V CDR1 and CDR2: SGHRS, YFSETQ. With 7 bases clipped from V and 1 base from J, the junction kept 14 bases outside the gene matches. This CDR3 is 18 amino acids long.

V and J are TRBV30 and TRBJ2-7, with D perhaps matching TRBD1 (6 bases). CDR1 and CDR2 from the germline V gene are GTSNPN and SVGIG (reference sequence). V was pared by 1 base and J by 2 bases, with 12 bases between. This CDR3 comprises 14 residues. The CDR3 here is CAWSADSRTYEQYF. The CDR3 nucleotides read TGTGCCTGGAGTGCGGACAGCAGAACCTACGAGCAGTACTTC.

This clone was counted many times. The genes are TRBV6-8 and TRBJ2-7, with 10 bases identical to TRBD1. J was trimmed by 3 bases and V by 3 bases; bases with no gene match: 11. The CDR3 runs 17 residues. CDR1 is MNHGY and CDR2 is SAAAGT in the germline V gene. CDR3 sequence: CASSYTTSGTGDYEQYF. The CDR3 bases are TGTGCCAGCAGTTATACAACTTCCGGGACAGGGGACTACGAGCAGTACTTC.

This chain connects TRBV29-1 to TRBJ2-6; D is uncertain. V lost 5 bases and J 2 bases, leaving 4 bases between the germline ends. The germline V gene encodes CDR1 SQVTM and CDR2 ANQGSEA. The length of the CDR3 is 12 residues. The DNA for the CDR3 is TGCAGCGTTCGAACTGGGGCCAACGTCCTGACTTTC. Translating gives CSVRTGANVLTF.

The CDR3 coding sequence is TGCGCCAGCAGCCCTACACCGGACAGGGTCTCCTACAATGAGCAGTTCTTC. Protein sequence: CASSPTPDRVSYNEQFF. The chain joins TRBV5-1 to TRBJ2-1; TRBD1 matches at 8 bases. Germline V CDR1 and CDR2: SGHRS, YFSETQ. After removal of 4 bases from V and 0 bases from J, the junction contained 9 bases not matched to a gene. The CDR3 spans 17 residues.

The V gene is TRBV6-8, the J gene TRBJ2-7; a weak D match, TRBD2 (6 bases). With 10 bases removed from V and 4 bases from J, the gap between germline ends came to 17 bases. The CDR3 runs to 13 residues. Per the germline V gene, CDR1 is MNHGY and CDR2 is SAAAGT. CDR3 in amino acids: CAIRPNGGYEQYF. CDR3 DNA sequence: TGTGCCATCAGGCCGAACGGGGGTTACGAGCAGTACTTC.

The genes are TRBV14 and TRBJ1-1; 7 nucleotides agree with TRBD1. This CDR3 has 13 residues. With V trimmed by 2 bases and J by 11 bases, 8 bases remained unmatched. CDR1 is SGHDN and CDR2 is FVKESK in the germline V gene. The CDR3 region has the DNA TGTGCCAGCAGCCAATCCCCAGGGGGTATGGCTTTCTTT. Its protein product is CASSQSPGGMAFF.

This chain's CDR3 is CAWSAGTYIMNTEAFF. The CDR3 DNA follows: TGTGCCTGGAGTGCCGGAACTTATATCATGAACACTGAAGCTTTCTTT. This chain links TRBV30 with TRBJ1-1, with D unclear. The length of the CDR3 is 16 residues. V lost 1 base and J lost 0, with 15 bases in between. Per the germline V gene, CDR1 is GTSNPN and CDR2 is SVGIG (reference sequence). The variable domain in full, completed from reference TRBV30 and TRBJ1-1, reads SQTIHQWPATLVQPVGSPLSLECTVEGTSNPNLYWYRQAAGRGLQLLFYSVGIGQISSEVPQNLSASRPQDRQFILSSKKLLLSDSGFYLCAWSAGTYIMNTEAFFGQGTRLTVV.

The rearrangement uses TRBV6-8 and TRBJ1-5; the D is unclear. V dropped 5 bases and J dropped 0 bases, with 5 bases sitting between them. CDR1 and CDR2 from the germline V gene are MNHGY and SAAAGT. The CDR3 length is 13 residues. This CDR3 is CASSPYSNQPQHF. CDR3 coding DNA: TGTGCCAGCAGTCCTTATAGCAATCAGCCCCAGCATTTT.

By share, this clone ranks as medium-sized. V gene TRBV11-3 combines with J gene TRBJ2-3; tentatively, D is TRBD1 (6 bases). The CDR3 contains 15 residues. Trimming pared 4 bases from V and 1 base from J, leaving 12 bases between. Germline V CDR1 and CDR2: SGHNT, YENEEA. The CDR3 coding sequence is TGTGCCAGCAGCTCAGGGGATGCGGGCACAGATACGCAGTATTTT. Translating it yields CASSSGDAGTDTQYF.

The chain uses TRBV5-1 and TRBJ2-7; D is perhaps TRBD1 (6 bases). V gave up 0 bases and J gave up 0 bases, with 10 bases separating them. The germline V gene has CDR1 SGHRS and CDR2 YFSETQ. The CDR3 length is 15 residues. This CDR3 reads CASSLVSDSSYEQYF. The CDR3 DNA follows: TGCGCCAGCAGCTTGGTATCGGACAGCTCCTACGAGCAGTACTTC.

This sequence joins TRBV18 and TRBJ2-1, with 12 bases that match TRBD2. Germline V CDR1 and CDR2: KGHSH, LQKENI. V trimming: 4 bases; J trimming: 0 bases; junction bases outside the gene matches: 4. The CDR3 covers 17 residues. The CDR3 sequence is CASSRSTSGSSYNEQFF. CDR3 nucleotide sequence: TGTGCCAGCTCACGCTCGACTAGCGGGAGCTCCTACAATGAGCAGTTCTTC.

The chain combines TRBV5-1 with TRBJ2-7, with D possibly being TRBD1 (6 bases). The CDR3 contains 16 residues. V shed 0 bases and J shed 0 bases, with 13 bases lying between them. CDR1 SGHRS and CDR2 YFSETQ come from the germline V gene. The CDR3 sequence is CASSLVMGAYSYEQYF. Written as DNA, the CDR3 is TGCGCCAGCAGCTTGGTTATGGGGGCCTACTCCTACGAGCAGTACTTC. The variable domain in full, completed from reference TRBV5-1 and TRBJ2-7, reads KAGVTQTPRYLIKTRGQQVTLSCSPISGHRSVSWYQQTPGQGLQFLFEYFSETQRNKGNFPGRFSGRQFSNSRSEMNVSTLELGDSALYLCASSLVMGAYSYEQYFGPGTRLTVT.

J is TRBJ2-7 and V is TRBV15; 14 nucleotides line up with TRBD2. The CDR3 is 16 amino acids. The germline gives CDR1 LNHNV, CDR2 YYDKDF (reference sequence). The V segment lost 1 base and the J segment 4 bases; nucleotides outside the gene matches: 3. CDR3 sequence: CATSRGGLAGVYEQYF. CDR3 coding DNA: TGTGCCACCAGCAGAGGGGGACTAGCGGGAGTATACGAGCAGTACTTC.

This clone was detected many times. The chain recombines TRBV4-1 with TRBJ1-2, with 12 nucleotides matching TRBD1. Trimming removed 0 bases from V and 3 bases from J; junction bases left unmatched: 8. The germline CDR1 and CDR2 sequences are MGHRA and YSYEKL. The CDR3 sequence is 18 residues long. The CDR3, as DNA: TGCGCCAGCAGCCAAGAGGGGACAGGGGGCCTCATGGACTATGGCTACACCTTC. Protein sequence: CASSQEGTGGLMDYGYTF.

This clone turned up a few times. The junction differs from germline at one of its ends, possibly a read error. The V and J genes are TRBV6-1 and TRBJ2-1; D might be TRBD2 (5 bases). This CDR3 comprises 13 residues. Germline V gives CDR1 MNHNS, CDR2 SASEGT. DNA for the CDR3: TGTGCCATCAGTGAAGGGCCTGGGAGTGAGCAGTTCTTC. Its protein is CAISEGPGSEQFF.

This rearrangement joins TRBV6-8 to TRBJ1-1; D possibly corresponds to TRBD1 (5 bases). Trimming shortened V by 5 bases and J by 3 bases, and 10 bases separated the two germline ends. Germline CDR1 and CDR2: MNHGY and SAAAGT. CDR3 length: 13 amino acids. Written as DNA, the CDR3 is TGTGCCAGCAGTAGGGGCTGGGACACTGAAGCTTTCTTT. Residues: CASSRGWDTEAFF.

At least ten counts were recorded for this clone. The chain combines TRBV11-3 with TRBJ2-5, with a possible D match to TRBD1 (6 bases). Looked up from germline, CDR1 is SGHNT and CDR2 is YENEEA. The V and J ends lost 5 bases and 0 bases respectively, with 10 bases between them. The CDR3 consists of 14 residues. In nucleotides, the CDR3 is TGTGCCAGCAGCAAGGGACAAAACCAAGAGACCCAGTACTTC. Translation gives CASSKGQNQETQYF.

This clone is termed medium-sized. The chain couples TRBV6-8 to TRBJ1-6, with TRBD1 identical over 9 bases. Germline lookup yields CDR1 MNHGY and CDR2 SAAAGT. This CDR3 has 15 residues. With 2 bases clipped from V and 10 bases from J, the junction kept 6 bases outside the gene matches. The chain's CDR3 is CASSYNDRGGSPLHF. CDR3 bases: TGTGCCAGCAGTTACAACGACAGGGGGGGCTCACCCCTCCACTTT.

The V gene is TRBV19, the J gene TRBJ1-1, with D perhaps TRBD1 (6 bases). Germline V gene lookup returns CDR1 LNHDA and CDR2 SQIVND (reference sequence). Between the trimmed V and J ends, which lost 7 bases and 6 bases, there was a span of 24 bases. The CDR3 covers 16 residues. The CDR3 protein is CASIGIQGLPWPEAFF. The CDR3 coding sequence is TGTGCCAGTATCGGGATACAGGGCCTCCCGTGGCCTGAAGCTTTCTTT.

This clone rates as large (0.1 to 1%). The J gene is TRBJ2-7, the V gene TRBV6-8, with TRBD2 as a possible D gene (6 bases). There are 14 residues in the CDR3. V lost 6 bases to trimming and J lost 5 bases, with 17 bases between them. Germline CDR1 and CDR2: MNHGY and SAAAGT. The DNA for the CDR3 is TGTGCCAGCAGGCAGGGTTCTGCGGGAAACGAGCAGTACTTC. Its protein is CASRQGSAGNEQYF.

The sample holds a few counts of this clone. V usage is TRBV6-8 and J usage is TRBJ1-2; D not certain. CDR1 and CDR2 from the germline V gene are MNHGY and SAAAGT. V was shortened by 5 bases and J by 4 bases, with 11 bases between the two germline ends. This CDR3 is 13 amino acids long. In DNA form, the CDR3 reads TGTGCCAGCAGTAATCCAAACACCTATGGCTACACCTTC. Its protein is CASSNPNTYGYTF.

This clone was seen a single time. V usage is TRBV25-1 and J usage is TRBJ2-2, with TRBD1 as a possible D gene (6 bases). This CDR3 spans 15 amino acids. Germline CDR1 and CDR2: MGHDK and SYGVNS. Trimming removed 8 bases at V and 5 bases at J, with 18 bases between. The CDR3: CASRAQGLGTGELFF. DNA for the CDR3: TGTGCCAGCCGGGCCCAGGGGCTAGGAACCGGGGAGCTGTTTTTT.

This clone was observed a few times. This rearrangement joins TRBV6-8 to TRBJ1-3; D ambiguous. V shed 3 bases and J shed 3 bases, with 6 bases lying between them. This CDR3 has 13 residues. The germline V gene has CDR1 MNHGY and CDR2 SAAAGT. CDR3 sequence reads: CASSYGRGNTIYF. CDR3 bases: TGTGCCAGCAGTTATGGTCGTGGAAACACCATATATTTT.

This clone is deemed medium-sized (0.01 to 0.1%). V and J are TRBV6-8 and TRBJ2-5; 13 positions match TRBD2. The CDR3 covers 14 residues. Trimming removed 6 bases from V and 5 bases from J; junction bases left unmatched: 3. Per germline, CDR1 MNHGY and CDR2 SAAAGT. This chain's CDR3 is CASRMGLAGETQYF. The CDR3 region has the DNA TGTGCCAGCAGGATGGGACTAGCGGGGGAGACCCAGTACTTC.